Each of the 25 T cell receptor beta chains below was sequenced from the same sample in a study of blood T cell repertoires in COVID-19. Some clones are missing from TCRdb's copy, which holds only in-frame ones; the method was immunoSEQ multiplex PCR. This sample has some 42,000 clones, with around 86% found just once. The sample taken for sequencing was peripheral blood. These receptor sequences come from a human donor in a cohort sampled during active COVID-19.

The V gene is TRBV6-5, the J gene TRBJ1-6; TRBD1 matches at 8 bases. Germline V gene data show CDR1 as MNHEY and CDR2 as SVGAGI. The V and J ends lost 0 bases and 9 bases, in that order; junction bases with no gene match: 4. There are 15 residues in the CDR3. For the CDR3, the DNA is TGTGCCAGCAGTTACTCGATACAGGGGGGTTCACCCCTCCACTTT. Residues: CASSYSIQGGSPLHF.

The rearrangement uses TRBV19 and TRBJ1-2; D might be TRBD1 (5 bases). CDR1 and CDR2 (germline): LNHDA, SQIVND (reference sequence). V was shortened by 4 bases and J by 2 bases, with 11 bases between the two germline ends. The CDR3 extends over 14 amino acids. The CDR3 nucleotides read TGTGCCAGTAGTAAGGGACGGGAGAACTATGGCTACACCTTC. It is translated as CASSKGRENYGYTF.

The chain combines TRBV11-2 with TRBJ2-7, with 8 positions matching TRBD1. V trimming: 10 bases; J trimming: 7 bases; junction bases outside the gene matches: 15. The V gene's germline CDR1 is SGHAT and CDR2 FQNNGV. There are 14 residues in the CDR3. The CDR3 DNA is TGTGCCACAGCTTCCCCCAGGGGGCGCAGGGAGCAGTACTTC. Amino acid sequence: CATASPRGRREQYF.

The chain is built from TRBV2 and TRBJ1-5; 8 nucleotides match TRBD1. The CDR3 sequence is 14 residues long. J was trimmed by 7 bases and V by 6 bases; bases with no gene match: 8. CDR1 and CDR2 (germline): SNHLY, FYNNEI. CDR3 coding DNA: TGTGCCAGCAGCTACGGACAGGGCCGCCAGCCCCAGCATTTT. This sequence encodes CASSYGQGRQPQHF.

This chain joins TRBV6-5 and TRBJ1-5; TRBD1 aligns across 10 bases. The CDR3 length is 14 residues. CDR1 and CDR2 from the germline V gene are MNHEY and SVGAGI. J gave up 6 bases and V 5 bases, and 4 bases lay outside the gene matches. CDR3 in amino acids: CASSTDRGRQPQHF. CDR3 nucleotide sequence: TGTGCCAGCAGTACCGACAGGGGGCGTCAGCCCCAGCATTTT.

Only a few counts were recorded for this clone. The J gene is TRBJ1-5, the V gene TRBV7-9; D ambiguous. V gave up 5 bases and J gave up 5 bases, with 7 bases separating them. Germline CDR1 and CDR2: SEHNR and FQNEAQ (reference sequence). The CDR3 sequence is 12 residues long. This chain's CDR3 is CASSPGYQPQHF. The CDR3 nucleotides read TGTGCCAGCAGCCCAGGTTATCAGCCCCAGCATTTT.

This clone was found once. Here the CDR3 reads CASKEQGGSYNSPLHF. The CDR3 region has the DNA TGTGCCAGTAAGGAACAGGGGGGATCCTATAATTCACCCCTCCACTTT. V is TRBV19 and J is TRBJ1-6; 8 bases line up with TRBD1. Per germline, CDR1 LNHDA and CDR2 SQIVND (reference sequence). The CDR3 sequence is 16 residues long. Unmatched junction bases numbered 6, after V lost 7 bases and J lost 1 base.

The gene calls are TRBV27 and TRBJ2-7; tentatively, D is TRBD1 (5 bases). Between the trimmed V and J ends, which lost 3 bases and 4 bases, there was a span of 13 bases. From germline, CDR1 is MNHEY and CDR2 SMNVEV (reference sequence). The CDR3 sequence is 14 residues long. CDR3 nucleotides: TGTGCCAGCAGTTTCGACAGTTCAGTTTACGAGCAGTACTTC. Its protein product is CASSFDSSVYEQYF.

The J gene is TRBJ1-5, the V gene TRBV27; no definite D call. The CDR3 runs 13 residues. The V and J ends lost 5 bases and 8 bases respectively, with 13 bases between them. Germline CDR1 is MNHEY and CDR2 is SMNVEV (reference sequence). The CDR3 nucleotides read TGTGCCAGCAGTCCCCTTGGGGAGGAGCCCCAGCATTTT. Protein sequence: CASSPLGEEPQHF.

As for this clone: This same CDR3 is encoded by further DNA sequences in the sample. The chain couples TRBV4-3 to TRBJ1-2, with TRBD1 matching over 12 bases. Looked up from germline, CDR1 is LGHNA and CDR2 is YSLEER. The junction had 4 bases not matched to a gene; V was cut back by 2 bases and J by 6 bases. This CDR3 contains 15 residues. The CDR3 loop reads CASSQRGQGADGYTF. For the CDR3, the DNA is TGCGCCAGCAGCCAAAGGGGACAGGGGGCTGATGGCTACACCTTC.

The rearrangement joins TRBV19 to TRBJ1-5, with TRBD1 identical over 7 bases. The CDR3 length is 16 residues. V lost 5 bases, J lost 0 bases, and 7 bases stayed unmatched. CDR1 and CDR2 (germline): LNHDA, SQIVND (reference sequence). CDR3 region: CASSLTQGTSNQPQHF. Written as DNA, the CDR3 is TGTGCCAGTAGTCTTACACAGGGGACTAGCAATCAGCCCCAGCATTTT. Full variable domain (rest looked up from reference TRBV19 and TRBJ1-5): DGGITQSPKYLFRKEGQNVTLSCEQNLNHDAMYWYRQDPGQGLRLIYYSQIVNDFQKGDIAEGYSVSREKKESFPLTVTSAQKNPTAFYLCASSLTQGTSNQPQHFGDGTRLSIL.

The CDR3 nucleotides are TGTGCCAGCAGCCAAGACGTTCGTTCCTCTGGGGCCAACGTCCTGACTTTC. Encoded protein: CASSQDVRSSGANVLTF. V gene TRBV3-1 (or the pseudogene TRBV3-2) combines with J gene TRBJ2-6; D is ambiguous. The germline V and J ends were trimmed by 0 bases and 0 bases, with 9 bases remaining between them. The CDR3 loop spans 17 amino acids. Per the germline V gene, CDR1 is LGHDT and CDR2 is YNNKEL (reference sequence).

V and J are TRBV11-3 and TRBJ2-7, with D perhaps TRBD1 (7 bases). The V gene's germline CDR1 is SGHNT and CDR2 YENEEA. This CDR3 is 15 amino acids long. Trimming cost V 0 bases and J 6 bases, with 15 bases left between them. Here the CDR3 reads CASSLESGGSGEQYF. As DNA, the CDR3 is TGTGCCAGCAGCTTAGAGTCAGGGGGTAGCGGCGAGCAGTACTTC. The full variable domain, rest sourced from reference TRBV11-3 and TRBJ2-7, is EAGVVQSPRYKIIEKKQPVAFWCNPISGHNTLYWYLQNLGQGPELLIRYENEEAVDDSQLPKDRFSAERLKGVDSTLKIQPAELGDSAVYLCASSLESGGSGEQYFGPGTRLTVT.

As for this clone: Other DNA sequences from this sample encode an identical CDR3 as well. The CDR3 coding sequence is TGTGCCAGTAGTATCCAGGGCGGAAACACTGAAGCTTTCTTT. It yields the protein CASSIQGGNTEAFF. This rearrangement joins TRBV19 to TRBJ1-1, with TRBD1 as a possible D gene (5 bases). The CDR3 has 14 amino acids. V was clipped by 3 bases and J by 2 bases, with 10 bases between them. Germline loops: CDR1 LNHDA, CDR2 SQIVND (reference sequence).

The chain combines TRBV14 with TRBJ1-2; TRBD1 is a possible D gene (6 bases). V gave up 0 bases and J gave up 4 bases, with 12 bases separating them. The germline CDR1 and CDR2 sequences are SGHDN and FVKESK. The CDR3 length is 15 residues. For the CDR3, the DNA is TGTGCCAGCAGCCAAGATCAGGGGCTCCGCTATGGCTACACCTTC. It is translated as CASSQDQGLRYGYTF.

V and J are TRBV20-1 and TRBJ1-1, with D hard to call. CDR3 size: 10 residues. Trimming took 3 bases from V and 13 from J, leaving 12 bases between them. Germline loops: CDR1 DFQATT, CDR2 SNEGSKA (reference sequence). Here the CDR3 DNA reads TGCAGTGCTAGTCTTGGCCCGGGTTTCTTT. Translation: CSASLGPGFF.

V gene TRBV6-6 combines with J gene TRBJ2-7; weak D call: TRBD2 (5 bases). The CDR3 has 13 residues. Deletions cut 7 bases from V and 5 bases from J, with 15 bases between. Germline assignment: CDR1 MNHNY and CDR2 SVGAGI (reference sequence). Written as DNA, the CDR3 is TGTGCCAGCACCCCGGCGGGTTCACACGAGCAGTACTTC. Translated, it gives CASTPAGSHEQYF.

The chain employs TRBV19 and TRBJ1-1; D call uncertain. CDR1 and CDR2 (germline): LNHDA, SQIVND (reference sequence). The length of the CDR3 is 12 residues. V was clipped by 7 bases and J by 2 bases, with 8 bases between them. The CDR3 sequence: CASKEVNTEAFF. In nucleotides, the CDR3 is TGTGCCAGTAAGGAGGTAAACACTGAAGCTTTCTTT.

The chain joins TRBV7-2 to TRBJ1-6; TRBD1 agrees at 9 bases. Germline CDR1 SGHTA, CDR2 FQGNSA. The CDR3 loop spans 14 amino acids. With V trimmed by 6 bases and J by 11 bases, 8 bases remained unmatched. The CDR3 coding sequence is TGTGCCAGCAGGGGGGGACAGGGCAGTCCACCCCTCCACTTT. Amino acids: CASRGGQGSPPLHF.

The rearrangement joins TRBV5-5 to TRBJ1-2; 8 positions match TRBD1. The CDR3 totals 15 residues. Germline trimming cut 2 bases from V and 2 bases from J; bases unmatched to any gene: 5. Germline CDR1 is SGHKS and CDR2 is YYEKEE (reference sequence). This chain's CDR3 is CASSLKDRVNYGYTF. CDR3 DNA: TGTGCCAGCAGCTTAAAGGACAGGGTGAACTATGGCTACACCTTC. The complete variable domain, with remaining parts taken from reference TRBV5-5 and TRBJ1-2, reads DAGVTQSPTHLIKTRGQQVTLRCSPISGHKSVSWYQQVLGQGPQFIFQYYEKEERGRGNFPDRFSARQFPNYSSELNVNALLLGDSALYLCASSLKDRVNYGYTFGSGTRLTVV.

This chain links TRBV18 with TRBJ1-2; 10 nucleotides agree with TRBD1. V lost 2 bases and J lost 6; bases outside the gene matches: 6. CDR3 length equals 15 residues. The germline V gene has CDR1 KGHSH and CDR2 LQKENI. DNA of the CDR3: TGTGCCAGCTCACCAGGAACCGGGACAGGGGATGGCTACACCTTC. Translated: CASSPGTGTGDGYTF.

This chain links TRBV5-4 with TRBJ2-7; D is possibly TRBD1 (6 bases). Trimming left V 6 bases short and J 6 bases short, with 19 bases between. The length of the CDR3 is 14 residues. Germline V gene lookup returns CDR1 SGHNT and CDR2 YYREEE (reference sequence). CDR3 protein: CASTRDMRFPEQYF. The CDR3 region has the DNA TGTGCCAGCACCCGGGACATGCGGTTTCCCGAGCAGTACTTC.

The chain has TRBV6-6 and TRBJ2-7, with 7 bases that match TRBD1. With 5 bases clipped from V and 2 bases from J, the junction kept 9 bases outside the gene matches. The CDR3 has 15 amino acids. Germline V gene sequence: CDR1 MNHNY, CDR2 SVGAGI (reference sequence). The CDR3 nucleotides are TGTGCCAGCAGTACCCCCCCGGGACAGCCCTACGAGCAGTACTTC. Translating gives CASSTPPGQPYEQYF.

The chain joins TRBV10-3 to TRBJ1-1; 9 bases are shared with TRBD1. The CDR3 runs 15 residues. The germline V gene has CDR1 ENHRY and CDR2 SYGVKD. The V segment lost 4 bases and the J segment 5 bases; nucleotides outside the gene matches: 8. CDR3 amino acids: CAISAGPTGGTEAFF. The CDR3 nucleotides read TGTGCCATCAGTGCGGGGCCGACAGGGGGGACTGAAGCTTTCTTT.

The chain combines TRBV5-1 with TRBJ1-1, with 8 bases lining up with TRBD1. Germline values: CDR1 SGHRS, CDR2 YFSETQ. This CDR3 has 14 residues. Trimming cost V 3 bases and J 5 bases; bases outside gene matches: 6. Here the CDR3 DNA reads TGCGCCAGCAGCTCGGGAAGGACAGGGACTGAAGCTTTCTTT. It yields the protein CASSSGRTGTEAFF.